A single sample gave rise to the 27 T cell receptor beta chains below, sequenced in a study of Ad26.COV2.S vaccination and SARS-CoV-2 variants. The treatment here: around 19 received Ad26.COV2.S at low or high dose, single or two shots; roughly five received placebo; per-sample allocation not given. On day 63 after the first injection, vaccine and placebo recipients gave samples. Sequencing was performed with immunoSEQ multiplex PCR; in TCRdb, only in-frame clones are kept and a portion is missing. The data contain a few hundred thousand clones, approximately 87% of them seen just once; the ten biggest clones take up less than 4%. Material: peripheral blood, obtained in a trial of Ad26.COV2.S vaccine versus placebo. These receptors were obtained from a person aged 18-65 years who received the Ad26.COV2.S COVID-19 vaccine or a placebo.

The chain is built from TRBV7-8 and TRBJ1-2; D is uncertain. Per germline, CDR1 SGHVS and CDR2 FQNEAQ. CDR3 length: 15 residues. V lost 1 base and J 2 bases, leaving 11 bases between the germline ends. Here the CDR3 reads CASSLDRRVNYGYTF. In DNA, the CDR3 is TGTGCCAGCAGCTTAGACCGACGGGTGAACTATGGCTACACCTTC.

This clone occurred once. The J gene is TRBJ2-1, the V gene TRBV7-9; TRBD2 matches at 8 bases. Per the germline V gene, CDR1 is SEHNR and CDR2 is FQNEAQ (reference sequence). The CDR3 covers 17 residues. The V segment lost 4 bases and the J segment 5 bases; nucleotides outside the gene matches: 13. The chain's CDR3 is CASSSLYAGGYHNEQFF. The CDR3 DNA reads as TGTGCCAGCAGCTCCCTCTATGCGGGGGGATACCACAATGAGCAGTTCTTC.

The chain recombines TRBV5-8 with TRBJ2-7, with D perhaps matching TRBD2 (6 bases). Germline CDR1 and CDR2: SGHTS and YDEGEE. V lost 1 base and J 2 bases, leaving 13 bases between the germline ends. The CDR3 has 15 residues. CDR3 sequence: CASSLLEGRAYEQYF. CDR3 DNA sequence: TGTGCCAGCAGCTTGTTGGAGGGGCGGGCCTACGAGCAGTACTTC.

CDR3 protein: CAWRHPYNEQFF. In DNA form, the CDR3 reads TGTGCCTGGCGCCACCCATACAATGAGCAGTTCTTC. The chain uses TRBV30 and TRBJ2-1, with D unclear. Between the trimmed V and J ends, which lost 5 bases and 4 bases, there was a span of 9 bases. The length of the CDR3 is 12 residues. The germline CDR1 and CDR2 sequences are GTSNPN and SVGIG (reference sequence).

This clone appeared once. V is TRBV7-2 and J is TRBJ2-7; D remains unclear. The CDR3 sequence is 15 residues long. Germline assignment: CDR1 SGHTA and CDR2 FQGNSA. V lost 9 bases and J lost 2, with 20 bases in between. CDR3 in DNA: TGTGCCAGTCAAAACGGGCACCGCGGTCCCTACGAGCAGTACTTC. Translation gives CASQNGHRGPYEQYF.

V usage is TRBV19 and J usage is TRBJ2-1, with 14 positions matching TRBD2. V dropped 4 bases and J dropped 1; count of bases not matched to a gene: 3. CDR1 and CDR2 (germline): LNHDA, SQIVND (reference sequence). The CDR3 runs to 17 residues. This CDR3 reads CASSRTSGGTSYNEQFF. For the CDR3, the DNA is TGTGCCAGTAGTAGGACTAGCGGGGGGACTTCCTACAATGAGCAGTTCTTC.

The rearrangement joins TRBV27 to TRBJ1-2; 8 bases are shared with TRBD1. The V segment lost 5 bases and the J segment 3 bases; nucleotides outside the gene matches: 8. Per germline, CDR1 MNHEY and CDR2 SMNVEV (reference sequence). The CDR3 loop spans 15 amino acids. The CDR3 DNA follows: TGTGCCAGCAGTCCACAGACGACAGGGGACTATGGCTACACCTTC. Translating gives CASSPQTTGDYGYTF.

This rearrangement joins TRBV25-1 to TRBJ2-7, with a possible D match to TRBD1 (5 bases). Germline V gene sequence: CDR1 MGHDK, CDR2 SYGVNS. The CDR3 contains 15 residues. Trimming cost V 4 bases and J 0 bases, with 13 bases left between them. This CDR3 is CASSVTELSSYEQYF. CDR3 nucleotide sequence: TGTGCCAGCAGTGTGACAGAACTTAGCTCCTACGAGCAGTACTTC.

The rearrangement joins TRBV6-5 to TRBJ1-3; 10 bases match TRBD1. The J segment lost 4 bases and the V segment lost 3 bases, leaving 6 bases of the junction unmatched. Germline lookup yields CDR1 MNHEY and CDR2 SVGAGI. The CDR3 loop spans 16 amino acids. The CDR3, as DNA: TGTGCCAGCAGTTATGGGGGACAGGGGCTAGGAAACACCATATATTTT. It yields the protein CASSYGGQGLGNTIYF.

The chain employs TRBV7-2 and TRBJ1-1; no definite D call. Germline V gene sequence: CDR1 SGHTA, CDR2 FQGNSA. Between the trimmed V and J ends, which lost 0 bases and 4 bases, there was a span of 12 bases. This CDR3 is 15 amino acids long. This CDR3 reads CASSLAGPSATEAFF. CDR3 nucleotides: TGTGCCAGCAGCTTAGCCGGCCCCTCCGCCACTGAAGCTTTCTTT.

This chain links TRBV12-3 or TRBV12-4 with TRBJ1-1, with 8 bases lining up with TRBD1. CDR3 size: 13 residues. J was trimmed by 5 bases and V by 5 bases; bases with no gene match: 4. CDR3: CASSPTGVTEAFF. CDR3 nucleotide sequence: TGTGCCAGCAGTCCGACAGGGGTGACTGAAGCTTTCTTT.

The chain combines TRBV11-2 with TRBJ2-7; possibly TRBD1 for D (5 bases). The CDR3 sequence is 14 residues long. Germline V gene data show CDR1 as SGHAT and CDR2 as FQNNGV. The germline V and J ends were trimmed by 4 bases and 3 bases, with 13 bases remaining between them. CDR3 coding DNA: TGTGCCAGCAGCTCACATCGCAGGGACTACGAGCAGTACTTC. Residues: CASSSHRRDYEQYF.

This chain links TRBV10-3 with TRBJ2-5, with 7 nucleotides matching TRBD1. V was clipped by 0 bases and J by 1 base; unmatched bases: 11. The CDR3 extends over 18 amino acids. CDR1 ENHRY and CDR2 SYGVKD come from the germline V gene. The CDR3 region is CAISESISSRDSQETQYF. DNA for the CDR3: TGTGCCATCAGTGAGTCGATATCGTCCCGGGACAGCCAAGAGACCCAGTACTTC.

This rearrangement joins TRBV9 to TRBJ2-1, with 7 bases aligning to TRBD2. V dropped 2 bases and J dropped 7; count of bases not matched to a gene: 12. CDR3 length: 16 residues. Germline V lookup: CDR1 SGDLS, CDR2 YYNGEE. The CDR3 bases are TGTGCCAGCAGCGTGCTGGACGCAGGGAGGGGAAATGAGCAGTTCTTC. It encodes CASSVLDAGRGNEQFF.

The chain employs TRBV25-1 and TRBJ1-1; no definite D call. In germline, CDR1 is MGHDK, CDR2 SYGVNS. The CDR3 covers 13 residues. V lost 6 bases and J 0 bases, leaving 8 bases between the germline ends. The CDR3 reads CASRFTMNTEAFF. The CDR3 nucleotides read TGTGCCAGCAGATTTACTATGAACACTGAAGCTTTCTTT. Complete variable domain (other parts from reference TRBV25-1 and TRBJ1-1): EADIYQTPRYLVIGTGKKITLECSQTMGHDKMYWYQQDPGMELHLIHYSYGVNSTEKGDLSSESTVSRIRTEHFPLTLESARPSHTSQYLCASRFTMNTEAFFGQGTRLTVV.

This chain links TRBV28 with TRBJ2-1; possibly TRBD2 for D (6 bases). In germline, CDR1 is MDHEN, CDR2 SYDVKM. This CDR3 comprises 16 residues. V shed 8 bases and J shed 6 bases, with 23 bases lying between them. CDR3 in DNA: TGTGCCAGCGGAGGACTACCCCGCAGAGCTTTCAATGAGCAGTTCTTC. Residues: CASGGLPRRAFNEQFF. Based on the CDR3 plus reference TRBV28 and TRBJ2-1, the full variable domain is DVKVTQSSRYLVKRTGEKVFLECVQDMDHENMFWYRQDPGLGLRLIYFSYDVKMKEKGDIPEGYSVSREKKERFSLILESASTNQTSMYLCASGGLPRRAFNEQFFGPGTRLTVL.

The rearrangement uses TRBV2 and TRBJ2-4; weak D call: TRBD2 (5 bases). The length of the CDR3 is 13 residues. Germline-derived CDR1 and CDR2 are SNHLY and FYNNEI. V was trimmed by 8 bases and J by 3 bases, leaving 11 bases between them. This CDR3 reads CASVSRDKNIQYF. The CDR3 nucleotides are TGTGCCAGCGTCTCACGGGACAAAAACATTCAGTACTTC.

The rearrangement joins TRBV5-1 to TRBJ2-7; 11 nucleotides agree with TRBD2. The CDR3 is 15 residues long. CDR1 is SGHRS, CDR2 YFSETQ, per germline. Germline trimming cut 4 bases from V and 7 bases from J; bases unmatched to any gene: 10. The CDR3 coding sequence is TGCGCCAGCAGCCATAGCGGGGGGGCCTCAAGGGAGCAGTACTTC. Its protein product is CASSHSGGASREQYF.

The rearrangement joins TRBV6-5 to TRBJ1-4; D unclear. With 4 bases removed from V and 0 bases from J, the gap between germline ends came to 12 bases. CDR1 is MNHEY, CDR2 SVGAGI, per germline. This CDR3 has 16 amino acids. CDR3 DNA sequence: TGTGCCAGCAGTTCCTTAACTCGTTCAACTAATGAAAAACTGTTTTTT. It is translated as CASSSLTRSTNEKLFF.

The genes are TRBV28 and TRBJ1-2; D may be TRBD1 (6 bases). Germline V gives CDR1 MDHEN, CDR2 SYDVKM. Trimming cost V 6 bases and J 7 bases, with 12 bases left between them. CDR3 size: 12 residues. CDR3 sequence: CASSRLGGGYTF. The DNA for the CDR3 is TGTGCCAGCAGCCGCTTAGGGGGTGGCTACACCTTC.

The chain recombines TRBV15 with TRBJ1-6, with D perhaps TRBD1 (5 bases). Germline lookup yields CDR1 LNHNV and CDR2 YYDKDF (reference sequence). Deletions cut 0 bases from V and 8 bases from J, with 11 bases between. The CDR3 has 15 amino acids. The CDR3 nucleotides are TGTGCCACCAGCAGAGATAAAGGGGCGGATTCACCCCTCCACTTT. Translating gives CATSRDKGADSPLHF.

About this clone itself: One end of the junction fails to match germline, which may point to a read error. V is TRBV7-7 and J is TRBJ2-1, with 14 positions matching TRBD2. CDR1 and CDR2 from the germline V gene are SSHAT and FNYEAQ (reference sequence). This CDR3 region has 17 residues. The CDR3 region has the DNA TGTGCTAGCAGCCCCGGGACTAGCGGGGGTCCCTTAAATGAGCAGTTCTTC. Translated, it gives CASSPGTSGGPLNEQFF.

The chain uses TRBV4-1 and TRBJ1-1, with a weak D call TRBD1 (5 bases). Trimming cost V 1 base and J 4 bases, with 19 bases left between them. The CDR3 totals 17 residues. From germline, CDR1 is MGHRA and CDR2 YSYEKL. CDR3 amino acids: CASSQVGGPAKVTEAFF. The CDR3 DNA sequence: TGCGCCAGCAGCCAAGTTGGGGGTCCAGCCAAGGTCACTGAAGCTTTCTTT.

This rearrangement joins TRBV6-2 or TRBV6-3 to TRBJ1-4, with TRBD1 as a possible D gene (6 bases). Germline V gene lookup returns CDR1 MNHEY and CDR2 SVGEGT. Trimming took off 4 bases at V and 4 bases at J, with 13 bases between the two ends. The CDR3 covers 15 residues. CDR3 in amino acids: CASSSTDSFNEKLFF. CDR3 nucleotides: TGTGCCAGCAGTTCAACGGACAGTTTTAATGAAAAACTGTTTTTT.

Here the CDR3 DNA reads TGTGCCAGTTTGGAGGCGGGGGCAGATACGCAGTATTTT. Amino acid sequence: CASLEAGADTQYF. The chain has TRBV12-3 or TRBV12-4 and TRBJ2-3; TRBD2 agrees at 7 bases. The CDR3 runs 13 residues. Losses at the gene ends were 9 bases for V and 4 bases for J; bases not matched to a gene: 7.

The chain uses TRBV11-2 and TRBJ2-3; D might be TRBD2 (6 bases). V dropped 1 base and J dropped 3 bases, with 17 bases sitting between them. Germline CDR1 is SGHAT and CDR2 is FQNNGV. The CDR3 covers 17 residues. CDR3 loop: CASSLVMRGGWTDTQYF. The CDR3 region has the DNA TGTGCCAGCAGCTTAGTGATGCGGGGTGGTTGGACAGATACGCAGTATTTT. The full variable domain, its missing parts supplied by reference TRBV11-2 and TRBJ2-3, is EAGVAQSPRYKIIEKRQSVAFWCNPISGHATLYWYQQILGQGPKLLIQFQNNGVVDDSQLPKDRFSAERLKGVDSTLKIQPAKLEDSAVYLCASSLVMRGGWTDTQYFGPGTRLTVL.

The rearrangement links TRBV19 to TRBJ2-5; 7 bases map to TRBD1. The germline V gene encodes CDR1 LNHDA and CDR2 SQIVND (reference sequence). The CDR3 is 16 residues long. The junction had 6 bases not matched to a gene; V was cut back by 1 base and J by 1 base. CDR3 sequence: CASSIVSGGSQETQYF. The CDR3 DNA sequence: TGTGCCAGTAGTATAGTCTCAGGGGGATCCCAAGAGACCCAGTACTTC.